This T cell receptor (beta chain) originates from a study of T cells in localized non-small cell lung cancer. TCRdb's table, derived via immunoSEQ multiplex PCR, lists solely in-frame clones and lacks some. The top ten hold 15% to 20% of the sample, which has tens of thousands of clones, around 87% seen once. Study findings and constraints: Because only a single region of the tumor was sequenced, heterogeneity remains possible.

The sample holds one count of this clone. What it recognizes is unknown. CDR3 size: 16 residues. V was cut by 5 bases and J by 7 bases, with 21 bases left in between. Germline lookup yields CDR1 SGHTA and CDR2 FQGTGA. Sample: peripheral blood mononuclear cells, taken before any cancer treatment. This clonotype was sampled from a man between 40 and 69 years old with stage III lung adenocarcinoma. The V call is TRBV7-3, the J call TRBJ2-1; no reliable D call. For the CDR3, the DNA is TGTGCCAGCAGCCTGGCGCCCTCCCGGGCGTCAAATGAGCAGTTCTTC. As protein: CASSLAPSRASNEQFF.